These 24 T cell receptor beta chains came from one sample sequenced in a study of cytomegalovirus exposure and HLA in healthy donors. Primers included in the PCR were 60 Vbeta and 13 Jbeta primers. The method was immunoSEQ multiplex PCR; TCRdb's version includes in-frame clones alone and lacks a portion of them. The sample has 180,000 or so clones, approximately 73% seen once. Sequencing was carried out using PBMCs. The receptors here all came from a woman aged 25 to 39 in good health and CMV-seropositive.

This rearrangement joins TRBV19 to TRBJ2-5; weak D call: TRBD2 (6 bases). Trimming took 5 bases from V and 0 from J, leaving 19 bases between them. Germline V lookup: CDR1 LNHDA, CDR2 SQIVND (reference sequence). The CDR3 spans 17 residues. The CDR3 protein is CASSEWRGTGHQETQYF. In nucleotides, the CDR3 is TGTGCCAGTAGTGAGTGGAGGGGCACGGGACACCAAGAGACCCAGTACTTC.

The J gene is TRBJ1-4, the V gene TRBV27; 9 bases agree with TRBD1. Unmatched junction bases numbered 16, after V lost 5 bases and J lost 3 bases. This CDR3 spans 19 amino acids. CDR1 and CDR2 from the germline V gene are MNHEY and SMNVEV (reference sequence). As DNA, the CDR3 is TGTGCCAGCAGTCACCGACCCGGGACAGGGAAGTTGGCTAATGAAAAACTGTTTTTT. Its translation is CASSHRPGTGKLANEKLFF.

This clone was seen more than once but under ten times. The rearrangement joins TRBV13 to TRBJ1-1; no reliable D call. V was trimmed by 3 bases and J by 6 bases, leaving 11 bases between them. Germline loops: CDR1 PRHDT, CDR2 FYEKMQ (reference sequence). The CDR3 has 13 residues. The CDR3 DNA sequence: TGTGCCAGCAGCTTCATCTCAGCGGCTGAAGCTTTCTTT. Protein sequence: CASSFISAAEAFF.

The chain has TRBV18 and TRBJ2-5; 8 nucleotides agree with TRBD2. The J call may be mistaken, given a closer DNA end match to TRBJ2-7. In germline, CDR1 is KGHSH, CDR2 LQKENI. This CDR3 spans 16 amino acids. CDR3 DNA: TGTGCCAGCCTCTTCAACCGGGGGGGTGAGTCCTACGAGCAGTACTTC. Its protein product is CASLFNRGGESYEQYF.

The chain has TRBV19 and TRBJ2-1, with 7 positions matching TRBD1. V shed 4 bases, J shed 2 bases, and the junction held 11 bases outside the gene matches. This CDR3 region has 17 residues. Looked up from germline, CDR1 is LNHDA and CDR2 is SQIVND (reference sequence). CDR3 protein: CASSRKQGIAPYNEQFF. CDR3 nucleotide sequence: TGTGCCAGTAGTAGGAAACAGGGGATCGCTCCCTACAATGAGCAGTTCTTC.

The chain carries TRBV7-2 and TRBJ2-3, with D possibly being TRBD1 (6 bases). The germline CDR1 and CDR2 sequences are SGHTA and FQGNSA. The V gene lost 2 bases and the J gene lost 1 base, with 10 bases spanning the gap. The CDR3 covers 15 residues. The CDR3 here is CASSLMGARTDTQYF. The CDR3 DNA sequence: TGTGCCAGCAGCTTAATGGGGGCGCGCACAGATACGCAGTATTTT.

This chain links TRBV5-6 with TRBJ2-1, with TRBD2 matching 11 bases. Germline V gene sequence: CDR1 SGHDT, CDR2 YYEEEE. The CDR3 is 17 residues long. With 0 bases clipped from V and 5 bases from J, the junction kept 7 bases outside the gene matches. The CDR3 region is CASSLASASGGHNEQFF. In DNA, the CDR3 is TGTGCCAGCAGCTTGGCGTCGGCTAGCGGGGGGCACAATGAGCAGTTCTTC.

V gene TRBV2 combines with J gene TRBJ2-5; 10 nucleotides align to TRBD1. With 7 bases clipped from V and 5 bases from J, the junction kept 7 bases outside the gene matches. The germline V gene encodes CDR1 SNHLY and CDR2 FYNNEI. The CDR3 has 14 amino acids. The CDR3 bases are TGTGCCAGCACTATGGGACAGGGGAGGGAGACCCAGTACTTC. It codes for CASTMGQGRETQYF.

This chain connects TRBV5-1 to TRBJ2-3; D gene uncertain. The V gene's germline CDR1 is SGHRS and CDR2 YFSETQ. This CDR3 spans 16 amino acids. V was clipped by 2 bases and J by 5 bases, with 18 bases between them. CDR3 DNA sequence: TGCGCCAGCAGCTTTCAGCCAGGCCAGTCAGGAGATACGCAGTATTTT. It specifies CASSFQPGQSGDTQYF. The variable domain in full, with the rest retrieved from reference TRBV5-1 and TRBJ2-3, is KAGVTQTPRYLIKTRGQQVTLSCSPISGHRSVSWYQQTPGQGLQFLFEYFSETQRNKGNFPGRFSGRQFSNSRSEMNVSTLELGDSALYLCASSFQPGQSGDTQYFGPGTRLTVL.

The gene calls are TRBV27 and TRBJ2-5; TRBD1 is a possible D gene (6 bases). V was cut by 2 bases and J by 9 bases, with 13 bases left in between. The CDR3 is 13 amino acids. Per the germline V gene, CDR1 is MNHEY and CDR2 is SMNVEV (reference sequence). The DNA for the CDR3 is TGTGCCAGCAGTTTAGGCGGTTCAGGGGCCCAGTACTTC. As protein: CASSLGGSGAQYF.

This clone was detected a few times. The chain couples TRBV2 to TRBJ2-5; possible D gene TRBD1, 5 bases. CDR1 SNHLY and CDR2 FYNNEI come from the germline V gene. CDR3 size: 15 residues. V was trimmed by 2 bases and J by 4 bases, leaving 14 bases between them. This CDR3 reads CASSEQPWGRETQYF. CDR3 bases: TGTGCCAGCAGTGAACAACCGTGGGGCAGAGAGACCCAGTACTTC.

This chain connects TRBV5-1 to TRBJ2-3; 9 bases match TRBD2. V gave up 1 base and J gave up 5 bases; unmatched junction bases: 5. The CDR3 loop spans 15 amino acids. Germline CDR1 is SGHRS and CDR2 is YFSETQ. The CDR3 loop reads CASSLPLAGRDTQYF. The DNA for the CDR3 is TGCGCCAGCAGCTTGCCGCTAGCGGGGAGAGATACGCAGTATTTT.

V is TRBV7-2 and J is TRBJ1-4; D perhaps matches TRBD1 (5 bases). The CDR3 has 17 amino acids. V lost 0 bases, J lost 0 bases, and 11 bases lay in between. Germline loops: CDR1 SGHTA, CDR2 FQGNSA. This chain's CDR3 is CASSLAARVTTNEKLFF. CDR3 in DNA: TGTGCCAGCAGCTTAGCGGCCAGGGTCACAACTAATGAAAAACTGTTTTTT.

The V gene is TRBV7-9, the J gene TRBJ2-7, with D possibly TRBD2 on 5 matching bases. The CDR3 totals 15 residues. V was clipped by 5 bases and J by 2 bases, with 16 bases between them. Per germline, CDR1 SEHNR and CDR2 FQNEAQ (reference sequence). The CDR3 DNA is TGTGCCAGCAGCCCCCCTAGTCGGACTGCCTACGAGCAGTACTTC. This codes for CASSPPSRTAYEQYF.

The chain links TRBV5-8 to TRBJ2-3; D may be TRBD2 (7 bases). V gave up 4 bases and J gave up 3 bases, with 15 bases separating them. The germline V gene encodes CDR1 SGHTS and CDR2 YDEGEE. The CDR3 covers 15 residues. CDR3 sequence reads: CASSRGAGQTDTQYF. The CDR3 DNA follows: TGTGCCAGCAGCCGGGGGGCCGGCCAAACAGATACGCAGTATTTT. Drawing the rest from reference TRBV5-8 and TRBJ2-3, the complete variable domain is EAGVTQSPTHLIKTRGQQATLRCSPISGHTSVYWYQQALGLGLQFLLWYDEGEERNRGNFPPRFSGRQFPNYSSELNVNALELEDSALYLCASSRGAGQTDTQYFGPGTRLTVL.

The genes are TRBV7-7 and TRBJ1-1, with a possible D match to TRBD1 (6 bases). CDR1 SSHAT and CDR2 FNYEAQ come from the germline V gene (reference sequence). Trimming took 3 bases from V and 5 from J, leaving 10 bases between them. The CDR3 spans 13 residues. DNA of the CDR3: TGTGCCAGCAGCTTGGGGGCTAGGACTGAAGCTTTCTTT. It encodes CASSLGARTEAFF.

This clone was counted a single time. The V and J genes are TRBV7-9 and TRBJ2-3; 7 bases agree with TRBD1. This CDR3 comprises 15 residues. CDR1 and CDR2 (germline): SEHNR, FQNEAQ (reference sequence). The J segment lost 0 bases and the V segment lost 6 bases, leaving 6 bases of the junction unmatched. The CDR3 nucleotides read TGTGCCAGCAGATGGGACAGAACTAGCACAGATACGCAGTATTTT. Its protein product is CASRWDRTSTDTQYF.

The sample holds one count of this clone. The V gene is TRBV18, the J gene TRBJ1-5; 8 bases fit TRBD1. The V and J ends lost 6 bases and 7 bases, in that order; junction bases with no gene match: 5. CDR1 KGHSH and CDR2 LQKENI come from the germline V gene. The CDR3 is 13 residues long. The CDR3 loop is CASSPGGEQPQHF. The CDR3 DNA reads as TGTGCCAGCTCCCCAGGGGGCGAGCAGCCCCAGCATTTT. The full variable domain, rest sourced from reference TRBV18 and TRBJ1-5, is NAGVMQNPRHLVRRRGQEARLRCSPMKGHSHVYWYRQLPEEGLKFMVYLQKENIIDESGMPKERFSAEFPKEGPSILRIQQVVRGDSAAYFCASSPGGEQPQHFGDGTRLSIL.

The chain carries TRBV18 and TRBJ1-5; 9 bases are a match to TRBD1. This CDR3 has 15 amino acids. The V segment lost 3 bases and the J segment 7 bases; nucleotides outside the gene matches: 7. Germline CDR1 reads KGHSH; CDR2 reads LQKENI. DNA of the CDR3: TGTGCCAGCTCACCGGGACAGGGATTTGGACAGCCCCAGCATTTT. Its protein product is CASSPGQGFGQPQHF. Combining the CDR3 with reference TRBV18 and TRBJ1-5 gives the whole variable domain NAGVMQNPRHLVRRRGQEARLRCSPMKGHSHVYWYRQLPEEGLKFMVYLQKENIIDESGMPKERFSAEFPKEGPSILRIQQVVRGDSAAYFCASSPGQGFGQPQHFGDGTRLSIL.

The CDR3 nucleotides are TGTGCCAGCAGCTTCGAAGGGAGCACTAATGAAAAACTGTTTTTT. It translates to CASSFEGSTNEKLFF. The chain combines TRBV5-8 with TRBJ1-4; D is ambiguous. The CDR3 has 15 residues. Trimming stripped 2 bases from V and 2 bases from J, with 10 bases between. The germline V gene has CDR1 SGHTS and CDR2 YDEGEE.

The chain links TRBV4-3 to TRBJ1-2; the D is unclear. The CDR3 has 17 residues. Between the trimmed V and J ends, which lost 0 bases and 0 bases, there was a span of 14 bases. The V gene's germline CDR1 is LGHNA and CDR2 YSLEER. In DNA, the CDR3 is TGCGCCAGCAGCCAAGATGAATCCTTGACTGCTAACTATGGCTACACCTTC. Its protein is CASSQDESLTANYGYTF.

The chain carries TRBV19 and TRBJ2-5, with 7 bases aligning to TRBD2. The germline V gene has CDR1 LNHDA and CDR2 SQIVND (reference sequence). Germline trimming cut 5 bases from V and 0 bases from J; bases unmatched to any gene: 0. The CDR3 has 13 amino acids. DNA of the CDR3: TGTGCCAGTAGTCTAGCGGACCAAGAGACCCAGTACTTC. Translating it yields CASSLADQETQYF.

This chain links TRBV5-6 with TRBJ2-2; possibly TRBD1 for D (5 bases). This CDR3 region has 14 residues. V was trimmed by 2 bases and J by 2 bases, leaving 7 bases between them. Germline CDR1 SGHDT, CDR2 YYEEEE. The CDR3 region has the DNA TGTGCCAGCAGCTTCGGACATAACACCGGGGAGCTGTTTTTT. Translation gives CASSFGHNTGELFF.

Only a few counts were recorded for this clone. The chain is built from TRBV5-1 and TRBJ2-1; 15 bases are shared with TRBD2. This CDR3 is 17 amino acids long. Germline-derived CDR1 and CDR2 are SGHRS and YFSETQ. V was clipped by 7 bases and J by 5 bases; unmatched bases: 10. The CDR3 sequence is CASRGPGLAGGNNEQFF. The CDR3 bases are TGCGCCAGCCGAGGGCCGGGACTAGCGGGGGGTAACAATGAGCAGTTCTTC.